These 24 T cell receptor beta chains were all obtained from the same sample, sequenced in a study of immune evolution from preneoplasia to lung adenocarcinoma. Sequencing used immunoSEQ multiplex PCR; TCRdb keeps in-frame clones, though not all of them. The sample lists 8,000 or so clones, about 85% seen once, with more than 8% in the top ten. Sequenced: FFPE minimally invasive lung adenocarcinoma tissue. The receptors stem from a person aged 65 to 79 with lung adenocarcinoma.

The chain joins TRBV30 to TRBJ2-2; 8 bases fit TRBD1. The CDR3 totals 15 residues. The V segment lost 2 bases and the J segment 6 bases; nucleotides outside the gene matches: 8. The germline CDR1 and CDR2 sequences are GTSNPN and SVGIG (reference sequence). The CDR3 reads CAWSRTTGAAGELFF. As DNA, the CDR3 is TGTGCCTGGAGTCGCACGACAGGGGCTGCCGGGGAGCTGTTTTTT.

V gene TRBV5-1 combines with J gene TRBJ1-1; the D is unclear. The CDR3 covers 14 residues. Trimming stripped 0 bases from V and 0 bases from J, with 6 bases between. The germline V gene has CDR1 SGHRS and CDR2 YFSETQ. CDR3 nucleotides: TGCGCCAGCAGCTTGGACGTCATGAACACTGAAGCTTTCTTT. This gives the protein CASSLDVMNTEAFF.

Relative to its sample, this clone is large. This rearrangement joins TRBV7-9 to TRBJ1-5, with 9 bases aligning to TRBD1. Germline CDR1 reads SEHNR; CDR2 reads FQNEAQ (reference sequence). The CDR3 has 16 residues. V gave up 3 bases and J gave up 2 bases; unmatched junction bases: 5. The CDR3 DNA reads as TGTGCCAGCAGCTTGGCGGGACAGGGAGGCAATCAGCCCCAGCATTTT. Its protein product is CASSLAGQGGNQPQHF.

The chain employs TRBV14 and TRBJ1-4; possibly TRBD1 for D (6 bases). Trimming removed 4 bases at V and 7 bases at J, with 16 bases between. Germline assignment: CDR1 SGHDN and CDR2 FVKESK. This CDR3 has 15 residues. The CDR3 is CASSRQTGKGEKLFF. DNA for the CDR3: TGTGCCAGCAGCCGTCAAACAGGGAAGGGTGAAAAACTGTTTTTT.

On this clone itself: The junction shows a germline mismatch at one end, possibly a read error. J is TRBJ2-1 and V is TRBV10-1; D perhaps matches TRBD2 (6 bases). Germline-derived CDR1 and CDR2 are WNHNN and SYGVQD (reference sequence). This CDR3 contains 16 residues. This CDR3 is CASSERMGKGGYEQFF. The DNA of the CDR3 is TGTGCCAGCAGTGAGCGTATGGGGAAAGGAGGGTATGAGCAGTTCTTC.

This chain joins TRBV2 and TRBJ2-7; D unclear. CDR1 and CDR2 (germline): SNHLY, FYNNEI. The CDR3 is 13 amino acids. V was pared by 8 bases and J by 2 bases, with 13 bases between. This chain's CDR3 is CASCVSAAYEQYF. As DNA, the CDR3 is TGTGCCAGCTGTGTGTCCGCGGCCTACGAGCAGTACTTC.

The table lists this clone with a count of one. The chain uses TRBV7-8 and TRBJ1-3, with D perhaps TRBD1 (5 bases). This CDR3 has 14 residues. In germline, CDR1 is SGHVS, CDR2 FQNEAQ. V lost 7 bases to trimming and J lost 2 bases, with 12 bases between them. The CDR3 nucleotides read TGTGCCAGCAACGTAGGGGTCGCTGGAAACACCATATATTTT. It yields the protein CASNVGVAGNTIYF.

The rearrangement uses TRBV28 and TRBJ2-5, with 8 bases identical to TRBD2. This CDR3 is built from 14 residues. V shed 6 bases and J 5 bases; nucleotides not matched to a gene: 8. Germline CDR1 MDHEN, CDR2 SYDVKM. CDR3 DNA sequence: TGTGCCAGCAGACTCGGGAGGGCCAGGGAGACCCAGTACTTC. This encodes CASRLGRARETQYF.

The CDR3 is CASSLEGPRDGYTF. CDR3 coding DNA: TGTGCCAGCAGCTTAGAAGGGCCACGGGATGGCTACACCTTC. The rearrangement uses TRBV7-9 and TRBJ1-2; D remains unclear. The CDR3 loop spans 14 amino acids. The ends were cut back, 1 base at V and 6 bases at J, with 12 bases in the middle. Germline V gene data show CDR1 as SEHNR and CDR2 as FQNEAQ (reference sequence).

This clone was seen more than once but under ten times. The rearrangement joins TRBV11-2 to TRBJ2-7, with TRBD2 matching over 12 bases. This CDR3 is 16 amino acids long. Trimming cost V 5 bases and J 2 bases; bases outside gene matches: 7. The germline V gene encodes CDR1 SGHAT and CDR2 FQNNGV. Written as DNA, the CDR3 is TGTGCCAGCAGCACGTGGACTAGCGGGGTCACCTACGAGCAGTACTTC. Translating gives CASSTWTSGVTYEQYF. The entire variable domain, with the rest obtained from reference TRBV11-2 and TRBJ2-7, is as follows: EAGVAQSPRYKIIEKRQSVAFWCNPISGHATLYWYQQILGQGPKLLIQFQNNGVVDDSQLPKDRFSAERLKGVDSTLKIQPAKLEDSAVYLCASSTWTSGVTYEQYFGPGTRLTVT.

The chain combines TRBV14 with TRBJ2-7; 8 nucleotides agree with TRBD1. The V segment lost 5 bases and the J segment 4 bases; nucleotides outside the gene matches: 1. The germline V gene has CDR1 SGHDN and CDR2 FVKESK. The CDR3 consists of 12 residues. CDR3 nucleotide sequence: TGTGCCAGCAGCGACAGGGGATACGAGCAGTACTTC. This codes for CASSDRGYEQYF.

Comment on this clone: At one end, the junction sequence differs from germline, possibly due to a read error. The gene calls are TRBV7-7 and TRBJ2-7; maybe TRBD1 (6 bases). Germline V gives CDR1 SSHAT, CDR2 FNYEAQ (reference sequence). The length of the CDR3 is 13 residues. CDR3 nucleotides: TGTGCTAGCAGCCGGGACACCTCCCACGAGCAGTACTTC. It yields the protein CASSRDTSHEQYF.

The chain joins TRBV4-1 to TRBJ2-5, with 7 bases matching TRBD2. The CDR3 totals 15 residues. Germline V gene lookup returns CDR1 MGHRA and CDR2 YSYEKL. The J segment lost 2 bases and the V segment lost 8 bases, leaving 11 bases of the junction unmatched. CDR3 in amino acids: CASAGESMQQETQYF. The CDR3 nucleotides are TGCGCCAGCGCGGGGGAGTCGATGCAACAAGAGACCCAGTACTTC.

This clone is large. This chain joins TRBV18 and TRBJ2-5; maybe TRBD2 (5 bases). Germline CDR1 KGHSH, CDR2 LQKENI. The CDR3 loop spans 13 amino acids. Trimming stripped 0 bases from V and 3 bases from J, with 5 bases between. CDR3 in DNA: TGTGCCAGCTCACCACCGGGAGAAGAGACCCAGTACTTC. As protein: CASSPPGEETQYF.

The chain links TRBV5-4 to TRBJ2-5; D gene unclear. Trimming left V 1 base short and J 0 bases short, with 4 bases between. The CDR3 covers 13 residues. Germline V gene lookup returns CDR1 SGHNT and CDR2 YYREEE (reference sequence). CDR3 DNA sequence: TGTGCCAGCAGCTTGCGGCACCAAGAGACCCAGTACTTC. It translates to CASSLRHQETQYF.

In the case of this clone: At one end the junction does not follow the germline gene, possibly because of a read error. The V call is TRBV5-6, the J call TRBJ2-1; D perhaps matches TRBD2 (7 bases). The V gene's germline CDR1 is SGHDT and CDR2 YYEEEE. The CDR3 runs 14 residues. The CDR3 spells CASTLGGGGDEQFF. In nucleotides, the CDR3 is TGTGCCAGCACCTTGGGGGGGGGCGGGGATGAGCAGTTCTTC.

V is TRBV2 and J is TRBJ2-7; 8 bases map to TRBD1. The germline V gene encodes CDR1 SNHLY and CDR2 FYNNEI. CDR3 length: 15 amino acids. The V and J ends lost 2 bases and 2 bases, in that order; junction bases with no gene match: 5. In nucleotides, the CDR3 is TGTGCCAGCAGTGAAACGCCGGGACAGGCCTACGAGCAGTACTTC. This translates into CASSETPGQAYEQYF.

The CDR3 region is CASSDTPQGLDGYTF. DNA for the CDR3: TGTGCCAGCAGTGACACCCCGCAGGGACTGGATGGCTACACCTTC. V is TRBV6-4 and J is TRBJ1-2; TRBD1 is a possible D gene (5 bases). Between the trimmed V and J ends, which lost 2 bases and 6 bases, there was a span of 16 bases. The CDR3 consists of 15 residues. Germline-derived CDR1 and CDR2 are MRHNA and SNTAGT.

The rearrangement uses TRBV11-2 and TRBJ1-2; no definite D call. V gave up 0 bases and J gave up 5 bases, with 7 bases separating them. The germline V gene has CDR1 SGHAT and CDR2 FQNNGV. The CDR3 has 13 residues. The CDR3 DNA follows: TGTGCCAGCAGCTTAGACAGGAGATATGGCTACACCTTC. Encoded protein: CASSLDRRYGYTF.

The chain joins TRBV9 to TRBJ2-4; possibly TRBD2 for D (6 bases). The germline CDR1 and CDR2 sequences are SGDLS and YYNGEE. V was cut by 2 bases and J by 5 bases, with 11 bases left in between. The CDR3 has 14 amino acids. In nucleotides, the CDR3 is TGTGCCAGCAGCGTGGGGACTGTTGAAAACATTCAGTACTTC. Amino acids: CASSVGTVENIQYF.

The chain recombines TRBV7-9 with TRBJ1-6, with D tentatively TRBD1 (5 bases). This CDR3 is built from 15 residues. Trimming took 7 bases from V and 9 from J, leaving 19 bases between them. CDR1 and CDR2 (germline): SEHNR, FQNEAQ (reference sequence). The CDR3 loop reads CASTPAGAAGSPLHF. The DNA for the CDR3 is TGTGCCAGCACTCCTGCCGGGGCAGCGGGTTCACCCCTCCACTTT.

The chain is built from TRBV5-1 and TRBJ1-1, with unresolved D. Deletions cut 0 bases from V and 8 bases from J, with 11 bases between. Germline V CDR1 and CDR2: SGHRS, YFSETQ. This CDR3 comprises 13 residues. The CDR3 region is CASSLGARGEAFF. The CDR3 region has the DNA TGCGCCAGCAGCTTGGGGGCCCGAGGCGAAGCTTTCTTT.

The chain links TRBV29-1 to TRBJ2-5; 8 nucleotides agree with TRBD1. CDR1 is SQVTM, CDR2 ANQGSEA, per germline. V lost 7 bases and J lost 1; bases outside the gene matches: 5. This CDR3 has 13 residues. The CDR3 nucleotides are TGCAGCGCAAAGACAGGGGCCCAAGAGACCCAGTACTTC. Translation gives CSAKTGAQETQYF.

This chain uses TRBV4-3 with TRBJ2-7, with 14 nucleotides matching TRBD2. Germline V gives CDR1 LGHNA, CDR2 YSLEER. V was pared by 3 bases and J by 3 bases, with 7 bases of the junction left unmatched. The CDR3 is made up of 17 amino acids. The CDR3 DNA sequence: TGCGCCAGCAGCCAGGGTACCGGGACTAGCGGGAGCTACGAGCAGTACTTC. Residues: CASSQGTGTSGSYEQYF.